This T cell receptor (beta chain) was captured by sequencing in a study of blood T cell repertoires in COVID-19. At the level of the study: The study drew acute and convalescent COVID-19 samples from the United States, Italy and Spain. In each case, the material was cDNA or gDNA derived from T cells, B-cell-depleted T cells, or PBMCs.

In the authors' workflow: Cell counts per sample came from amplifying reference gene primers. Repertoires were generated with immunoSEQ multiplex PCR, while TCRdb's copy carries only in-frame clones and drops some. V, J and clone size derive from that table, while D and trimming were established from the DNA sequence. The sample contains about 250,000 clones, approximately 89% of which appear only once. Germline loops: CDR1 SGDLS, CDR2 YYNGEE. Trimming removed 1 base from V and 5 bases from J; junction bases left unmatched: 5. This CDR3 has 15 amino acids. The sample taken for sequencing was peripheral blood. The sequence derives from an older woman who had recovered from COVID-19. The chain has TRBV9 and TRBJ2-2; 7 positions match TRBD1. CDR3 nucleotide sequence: TGTGCCAGCAGCGTACAGGGGGTAGAGACCGGGGAGCTGTTTTTT. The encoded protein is CASSVQGVETGELFF.